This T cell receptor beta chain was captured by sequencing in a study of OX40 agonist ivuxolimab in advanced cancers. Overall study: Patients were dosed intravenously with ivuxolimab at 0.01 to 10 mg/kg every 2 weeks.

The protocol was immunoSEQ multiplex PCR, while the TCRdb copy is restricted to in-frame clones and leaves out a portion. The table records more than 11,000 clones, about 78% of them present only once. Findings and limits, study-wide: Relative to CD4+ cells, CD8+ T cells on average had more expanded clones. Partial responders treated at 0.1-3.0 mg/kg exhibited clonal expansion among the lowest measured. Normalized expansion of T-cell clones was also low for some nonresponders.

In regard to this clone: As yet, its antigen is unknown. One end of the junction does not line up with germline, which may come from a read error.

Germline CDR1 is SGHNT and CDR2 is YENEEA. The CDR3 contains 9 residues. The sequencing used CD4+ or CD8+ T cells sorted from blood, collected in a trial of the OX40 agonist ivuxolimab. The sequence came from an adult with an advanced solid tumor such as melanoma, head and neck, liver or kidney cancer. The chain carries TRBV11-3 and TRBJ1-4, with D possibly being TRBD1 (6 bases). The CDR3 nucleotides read TGTGCCAGCAGCAAGGGGGGCCCCTTT. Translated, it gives CASSKGGPF.